The 20 T cell receptor beta chains below come from one sample, sequenced in a study of T-cell memory formation after mild COVID-19. TCRdb reprocessed the 5' RACE reads via MiXCR and lists one record per CDR3 protein. The table lists hundreds of thousands of distinct CDR3 sequences, approximately 15% of them singletons. The sample consisted of PBMCs or a T cell subset sorted from them (not recorded which). These receptors were taken from an adult woman who had mild COVID-19 (a few samples of this study predate the infection). Cell type and time point are not known.

This clonotype has more than one count but fewer than ten. The chain carries TRBV30 and TRBJ1-5; perhaps TRBD1 as D (6 bases). The CDR3 runs 13 residues. V was trimmed by 5 bases and J by 7 bases, leaving 15 bases between them. Germline V CDR1 and CDR2: GTSNPN, SVGIG (reference sequence). The CDR3 coding sequence is TGTGCCTGGGACGGAGGGGGGCCACAGCCCCAGCATTTT. Translation: CAWDGGGPQPQHF. Complete variable domain (other parts from reference TRBV30 and TRBJ1-5): SQTIHQWPATLVQPVGSPLSLECTVEGTSNPNLYWYRQAAGRGLQLLFYSVGIGQISSEVPQNLSASRPQDRQFILSSKKLLLSDSGFYLCAWDGGGPQPQHFGDGTRLSIL.

This clonotype was found a few times. The J gene is TRBJ1-5, the V gene TRBV6-5, with D possibly being TRBD1 (5 bases). Trimming removed 7 bases from V and 5 bases from J, with 12 bases in between. The CDR3 has 13 amino acids. Germline V lookup: CDR1 MNHEY, CDR2 SVGAGI. The CDR3 DNA reads TGTGCCAGCAAGCCAGGGAGGGATCAGCCCCAGCATTTT. This codes for CASKPGRDQPQHF.

In its sample, this clonotype was seen a few times. The chain joins TRBV5-1 to TRBJ2-3; D not certain. Germline-derived CDR1 and CDR2 are SGHRS and YFSETQ. Deletions cut 7 bases from V and 1 base from J, with 16 bases between. The CDR3 contains 15 residues. CDR3 DNA sequence: TGCGCCAGCGGAAACACAGACCTGGGCACAGATACGCAGTATTTT. It specifies CASGNTDLGTDTQYF.

The V gene is TRBV6-2 or TRBV6-3, the J gene TRBJ2-7; possible D gene TRBD2, 6 bases. Germline loops: CDR1 MNHEY, CDR2 SVGEGT. This CDR3 spans 17 amino acids. Trimming cost V 2 bases and J 9 bases, with 26 bases left between them. The CDR3 bases are TGTGCCAGCAGTTACGAACCGGGACGGGGTATAGCGGAAGTGCAGTACTTC. Protein: CASSYEPGRGIAEVQYF.

The gene calls are TRBV4-1 and TRBJ1-2; D gene unclear. V was shortened by 0 bases and J by 8 bases, with 13 bases between the two germline ends. From germline, CDR1 is MGHRA and CDR2 YSYEKL. The length of the CDR3 is 14 residues. The CDR3 DNA follows: TGCGCCAGCAGCCAAGATCTGGGTGTTATAGGCTACACCTTC. Translating gives CASSQDLGVIGYTF.

V usage is TRBV20-1 and J usage is TRBJ2-5; 12 bases map to TRBD2. J lost 1 base, V lost 5 bases, and 8 bases had no gene match. The CDR3 runs to 16 residues. Germline V CDR1 and CDR2: DFQATT, SNEGSKA (reference sequence). CDR3 in amino acids: CSAPGLAGGPQETQYF. The CDR3 DNA reads TGCAGTGCTCCCGGGCTAGCGGGAGGGCCCCAAGAGACCCAGTACTTC.

Concerning this clonotype itself: This may be a read error, as it is one base from a much larger clone. The conserved closing phenylalanine or tryptophan is absent in this CDR3, likely reflecting a read error. V usage is TRBV20-1 and J usage is TRBJ2-3, with D uncertain. The length of the CDR3 is 13 residues. V lost 4 bases to trimming and J lost 2 bases, with 10 bases between them. From germline, CDR1 is DFQATT and CDR2 SNEGSKA (reference sequence). CDR3 in DNA: TGCAGTGCTACCCGGGCCCCCACAGATACGCAGTATTCT. Protein product: CSATRAPTDTQYS.

V and J are TRBV5-5 and TRBJ2-6, with no clear D. The germline V and J ends were trimmed by 2 bases and 1 base, with 7 bases remaining between them. The germline CDR1 and CDR2 sequences are SGHKS and YYEKEE (reference sequence). This CDR3 contains 15 residues. The chain's CDR3 is CASSLTISGANVLTF. For the CDR3, the DNA is TGTGCCAGCAGCTTAACGATATCTGGGGCCAACGTCCTGACTTTC.

The CDR3 spells CASSQETGTNGELFF. The CDR3 DNA follows: TGCGCCAGCAGCCAAGAAACAGGGACAAACGGGGAGCTGTTTTTT. This rearrangement joins TRBV4-3 to TRBJ2-2; D may be TRBD1 (6 bases). Trimming cost V 0 bases and J 7 bases, with 12 bases left between them. The CDR3 sequence is 15 residues long. Germline assignment: CDR1 LGHNA and CDR2 YSLEER.

V is TRBV6-1 and J is TRBJ1-1; D not resolved. CDR3 size: 13 residues. V shed 7 bases and J shed 0 bases, with 9 bases lying between them. CDR1 and CDR2 from the germline V gene are MNHNS and SASEGT. CDR3 sequence reads: CASKGLMNTEAFF. DNA for the CDR3: TGTGCCAGCAAGGGCCTCATGAACACTGAAGCTTTCTTT.

This clonotype was observed at least ten times. The chain has TRBV6-5 and TRBJ2-7; 9 bases map to TRBD2. V shed 4 bases and J 4 bases; nucleotides not matched to a gene: 11. The CDR3 is 16 amino acids. Germline V CDR1 and CDR2: MNHEY, SVGAGI. The chain's CDR3 is CASSSNGGGRGYEQYF. The CDR3 nucleotides are TGTGCCAGCAGTTCCAATGGGGGCGGGAGGGGTTACGAGCAGTACTTC.

This clonotype was detected only a few times. The rearrangement joins TRBV5-1 to TRBJ2-3, with 8 bases fitting TRBD2. This CDR3 comprises 15 residues. J lost 0 bases, V lost 4 bases, and 4 bases had no gene match. Germline-derived CDR1 and CDR2 are SGHRS and YFSETQ. The CDR3 loop is CASSPIAGSTDTQYF. CDR3 DNA: TGCGCCAGCAGCCCCATAGCGGGGAGCACAGATACGCAGTATTTT.

This clonotype was detected many times. The V call is TRBV7-6, the J call TRBJ2-7, with 9 nucleotides matching TRBD1. The germline gives CDR1 SGHVS, CDR2 FNYEAQ. Trimming cost V 1 base and J 3 bases; bases outside gene matches: 4. This CDR3 is built from 15 residues. DNA of the CDR3: TGTGCCAGCAGCTTAGTCGGGACAGGGAGCTACGAGCAGTACTTC. Its translation is CASSLVGTGSYEQYF.

The chain has TRBV6-1 and TRBJ1-1, with D unclear. V lost 1 base to trimming and J lost 8 bases, with 8 bases between them. The CDR3 has 12 amino acids. CDR1 and CDR2 (germline): MNHNS, SASEGT. The DNA of the CDR3 is TGTGCCAGCAGTGAAGTGGGCGCGGAAGCTTTCTTT. As protein: CASSEVGAEAFF.

The genes are TRBV6-2 or TRBV6-3 and TRBJ2-7; 16 bases map to TRBD2. Looked up from germline, CDR1 is MNHEY and CDR2 is SVGEGT. J lost 4 bases, V lost 4 bases, and 7 bases had no gene match. This CDR3 has 17 amino acids. The CDR3 DNA reads TGTGCCAGCAGTTCCCAGGGACTAGCGGGAGGGCCTTACGAGCAGTACTTC. It specifies CASSSQGLAGGPYEQYF.

The chain is built from TRBV5-1 and TRBJ2-3; D is unclear. Trimming removed 0 bases from V and 2 bases from J, with 7 bases in between. Germline-derived CDR1 and CDR2 are SGHRS and YFSETQ. The CDR3 runs 14 residues. Here the CDR3 reads CASSLALHTDTQYF. The CDR3 DNA follows: TGCGCCAGCAGCTTGGCCCTCCACACAGATACGCAGTATTTT.

The chain links TRBV12-3 or TRBV12-4 to TRBJ2-5; 8 bases agree with TRBD2. This CDR3 region has 14 residues. The junction had 4 bases not matched to a gene; V was cut back by 6 bases and J by 1 base. For the CDR3, the DNA is TGTGCCAGCAGGGACGGGACTAGCCAAGAGACCCAGTACTTC. This translates into CASRDGTSQETQYF.

The rearrangement uses TRBV6-5 and TRBJ1-5, with D unclear. Germline assignment: CDR1 MNHEY and CDR2 SVGAGI. The ends were cut back, 6 bases at V and 4 bases at J, with 10 bases in the middle. The CDR3 consists of 13 residues. CDR3 sequence reads: CASRGGGNQPQHF. In DNA, the CDR3 is TGTGCCAGCAGAGGTGGAGGAAATCAGCCCCAGCATTTT.

The chain has TRBV6-1 and TRBJ2-1; D is unclear. The CDR3 totals 13 residues. Germline V gives CDR1 MNHNS, CDR2 SASEGT. The V gene lost 5 bases and the J gene lost 6 bases, with 11 bases spanning the gap. CDR3 nucleotides: TGTGCCAGCAGTTTCGGCCCAGCCAATGAGCAGTTCTTC. Translation: CASSFGPANEQFF.

V is TRBV20-1 and J is TRBJ1-5; 8 positions agree with TRBD1. This CDR3 has 15 amino acids. Germline V gene lookup returns CDR1 DFQATT and CDR2 SNEGSKA (reference sequence). The DNA for the CDR3 is TGCAGGCCAACAAACCCCAGGGGGCGGAATCAGCCCCAGCATTTT. Residues: CRPTNPRGRNQPQHF.